This T cell receptor (beta chain) was captured by sequencing in a study of blood T cells in healthy people across ages. CDR3 length: 12 amino acids. The ends lost 7 bases at V and 1 base at J; junction bases unmatched: 4. CDR1 DFQATT and CDR2 SNEGSKA come from the germline V gene (reference sequence). Regarding this clonotype: What it binds is unknown.

Study observations and caveats: Whereas aged donors had fewer naive CD4+ cells, long-lived donors had more of them and higher diversity.

Drawing of peripheral blood yielded ten milliliters from each donor. With a J-beta primer mix and a sample-barcoded 5' primer, a second PCR ran about 7 to 12 cycles. The template-switch adaptor was a 5' adaptor with 12 random nucleotides. It tagged each cDNA molecule. Each CDR3 protein gets one entry after TCRdb re-called the 5' RACE reads with MiXCR. Of around 1.5 million distinct CDR3 sequences listed, around 42% are singletons. The chain has TRBV20-1 and TRBJ2-7; 7 positions agree with TRBD1. Sequenced: blood. The TCR sequence derives from a woman between 18 and 30 years old in good health. CDR3 in amino acids: CSEQGSSYEQYF. DNA of the CDR3: TGCAGTGAACAGGGGTCGTCCTACGAGCAGTACTTC.